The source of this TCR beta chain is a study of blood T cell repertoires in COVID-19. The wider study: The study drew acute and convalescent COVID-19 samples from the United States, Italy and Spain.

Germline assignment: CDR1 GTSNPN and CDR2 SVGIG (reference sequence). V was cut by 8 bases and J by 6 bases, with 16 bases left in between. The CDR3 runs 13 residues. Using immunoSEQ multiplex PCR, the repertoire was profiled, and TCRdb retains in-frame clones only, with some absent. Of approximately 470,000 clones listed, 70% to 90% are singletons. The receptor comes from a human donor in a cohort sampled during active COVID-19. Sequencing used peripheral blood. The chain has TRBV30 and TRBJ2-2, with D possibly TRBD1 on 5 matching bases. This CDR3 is CAGAVNLPGELFF. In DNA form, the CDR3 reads TGTGCCGGGGCGGTTAATCTCCCCGGGGAGCTGTTTTTT.